The entry below gives a single T cell receptor beta chain sequence along with its context. What it recognizes is unknown. Repertoires were generated with immunoSEQ multiplex PCR, while TCRdb's copy carries only in-frame clones and drops some. Its listing shows several thousand clones. The data stem from a study of synovial regulatory T cells in juvenile arthritis. Study-wide context: Treatments: a few naive, six or seven methotrexate, one methotrexate plus infliximab, one unknown.

Notes on the study in general: Largely private between patients, iaTreg TCR repertoires showed partial overlap with synovial Teff and blood CPL repertoires. TCR diversity was lower in inflammation-associated blood Treg cells than in other blood Treg cells.

The germline V gene encodes CDR1 SGHVS and CDR2 FQNEAQ. This CDR3 is 15 amino acids long. The record lacks a DNA sequence. The clonotype originates from a donor aged 2-29 years with juvenile idiopathic arthritis. Source material: Treg cells from blood. Indicated subset: remaining (HLA-DR-negative) circulating blood Treg cells. The chain employs TRBV7-8 and TRBJ2-2; the TRBD1 assignment by TCRdb is unverifiable without DNA. Here the CDR3 reads CASSARTGGYGELFF.